The rows below give T cell receptor beta chains drawn from one sample of a study of T-cell memory formation after mild COVID-19. TCRdb re-derived calls from the 5' RACE reads in MiXCR, one entry per CDR3 protein. The sample lists roughly 280,000 distinct CDR3 sequences; about a sixth were seen once. The sequenced sample was PBMCs or a T cell subset sorted from them (not recorded which). The receptor source for this set is a man aged 18 to 29 who had mild COVID-19 (a few samples of this study predate the infection). Cell type and time point are not known. Both conserved end residues are part of each CDR3. A D gene is named only where the DNA matches it firmly. Size values are once, few and many counts, or a class for expanded clones, and some rows have none.

>TRBV7-3|.|.|TRBJ2-2
TGTGCCAGCAGCCCAGAGGGCAGGTCCGACACCGGGGAGCTGTTTTTT
CASSPEGRSDTGELFF
>TRBV7-2|.|.|TRBJ2-1
TGTGCCAGCAGCTTATCCCACTACAATGAGCAGTTCTTC
CASSLSHYNEQFF
>TRBV5-6|.|.|TRBJ2-7
TGTGCCAGCAGCTTGCAGGGCCTCTACGAGCAGTACTTC
CASSLQGLYEQYF
>TRBV5-1|TRBD1|.|TRBJ1-1
TGCGCCAGCAGCTCTGCAGGGGGCTTGGACACTGAAGCTTTCTTT
CASSSAGGLDTEAFF
>TRBV20-1|TRBD1|few|TRBJ2-5
TGCAGTGCTAGAGATAGGACAGGGAAAGAGACCCAGTACTTC
CSARDRTGKETQYF
>TRBV4-3|.|.|TRBJ2-1
TGCGCCAGCAGTTTTGGGGGAACCAATGAGCAGTTCTTC
CASSFGGTNEQFF
>TRBV3-1|.|.|TRBJ2-2
TGTGCCAGCAGCCAAGAGTCGGCGGGTGGCGGGGAGCTGTTTTTT
CASSQESAGGGELFF
>TRBV9|.|.|TRBJ2-2
TGTGCCAGCAGCCCGGACTTCACCGGGGAGCTGTTTTTT
CASSPDFTGELFF
>TRBV5-4|.|.|TRBJ1-1
TGTGCCAGCAGCTTGCCGATACAGGGCCGCACTGAAGATTTCTTT
CASSLPIQGRTEDFF
>TRBV5-1|.|.|TRBJ2-3
TGCGCCAGCAGCCCGGACGGGACCGACACAGATACGCAGTATTTT
CASSPDGTDTDTQYF
>TRBV5-5|TRBD1|few|TRBJ2-2
TGTGCCAGCAGAGCGACAGGGGTCGGGGAGCTGTTTTTT
CASRATGVGELFF
>TRBV7-6|.|few|TRBJ2-7
TGTGCCAGCAGCTTATACCCAGGGCGAAGCTCCTACGAGCAGTACTTC
CASSLYPGRSSYEQYF
>TRBV4-1|TRBD2|.|TRBJ2-6
TGCGCCAGCAGCCGCCTTTGGGCGGGGGTTGGGGCCAACGTCCTGACTTTC
CASSRLWAGVGANVLTF
>TRBV24-1|.|few|TRBJ2-3
TGTGCCACCAGTGACCCTAGAATAACTAGCACAGATACGCAGTATTTT
CATSDPRITSTDTQYF
>TRBV15|TRBD1|few|TRBJ2-3
TGTGCCACCAGCTGGACAGGGATATCAGATACGCAGTATTTT
CATSWTGISDTQYF
>TRBV4-3|.|.|TRBJ1-6
TGCGCCAGCAGCCGAGACGGCGGGAGGCCCCTCCACTTT
CASSRDGGRPLHF
>TRBV11-2|TRBD2|.|TRBJ2-5
TGTGCCAGCAGCTTGGTTAGCGGGGGTGTTCAGACCCAGTACTTC
CASSLVSGGVQTQYF
>TRBV7-2|.|.|TRBJ2-3
TGTGCCAGCAGCCCGATGCTGAGCACAGATACGCAGTATTTT
CASSPMLSTDTQYF
>TRBV7-2|.|.|TRBJ2-1
TGTGCCAGCAGCTTAATAACTTCGGGGGTTAGCTCCTACAATGAGCAGTTCTTC
CASSLITSGVSSYNEQFF
>TRBV6-5|.|.|TRBJ2-7
TGTGCCAGCAGTTATTCCCCTCCCCCGGCCCCCTACGAGCAGTACTTC
CASSYSPPPAPYEQYF
>TRBV7-9|TRBD1|.|TRBJ1-2
TGTGCCAGCAGCTTCCCGGGACAGGGGACCTACACCTTC
CASSFPGQGTYTF